This T cell receptor (beta chain) was found in a study of OX40 agonist ivuxolimab in advanced cancers. The protocol was immunoSEQ multiplex PCR, while the TCRdb copy is restricted to in-frame clones and leaves out a portion. Of tens of thousands of clones in the sample, more than 65% are singletons; the top ten hold approximately 0.56%. As concerns this clone: The identical CDR3 is also encoded by other nucleotide sequences in the sample.

V was shortened by 0 bases and J by 2 bases, with 7 bases between the two germline ends. CDR3 length: 15 amino acids. Germline V gives CDR1 LNHNV, CDR2 YYDKDF (reference sequence). The TCR comes from an adult with an advanced solid tumor such as melanoma, head and neck, liver or kidney cancer. The source was CD4+ or CD8+ T cells sorted from blood, collected in a trial of the OX40 agonist ivuxolimab. V is TRBV15 and J is TRBJ1-4, with TRBD1 as a possible D gene (5 bases). CDR3 residues: CATSRDPGTNEKLFF. CDR3 coding DNA: TGTGCCACCAGCAGAGATCCAGGGACTAATGAAAAACTGTTTTTT.